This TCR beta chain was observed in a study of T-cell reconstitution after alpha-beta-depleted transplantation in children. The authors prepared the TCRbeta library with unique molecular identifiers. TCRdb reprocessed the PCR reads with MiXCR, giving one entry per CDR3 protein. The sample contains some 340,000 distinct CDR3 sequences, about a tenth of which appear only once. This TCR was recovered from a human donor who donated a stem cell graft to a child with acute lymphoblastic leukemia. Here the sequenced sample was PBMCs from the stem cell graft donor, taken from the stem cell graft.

CDR3: CASSHVTREVDEQYF. CDR3 nucleotides: TGTGCCAGCAGCCACGTAACCCGGGAGGTCGACGAGCAGTACTTC. The chain joins TRBV4-2 to TRBJ2-7; 7 bases match TRBD2. Germline V gives CDR1 LGHNA, CDR2 YNFKEQ. Trimming took 3 bases from V and 5 from J; bases not matched to a gene: 10. The CDR3 consists of 15 residues.